What follows are 27 T cell receptor beta chains derived from one specimen sequenced in a study of T cells after yellow fever vaccination. TCRdb analysed the 5' RACE reads with MiXCR anew, one entry per CDR3 protein. The sample has some 350,000 distinct CDR3 sequences, 4.1% seen once. This material consisted of PBMCs, taken 5 days after the yellow fever booster vaccination. Source of these receptors: a man between 18 and 29 years old who received the YFV17D yellow fever vaccine.

In its sample, this clonotype was seen many times. V gene TRBV27 combines with J gene TRBJ1-1; D call uncertain. Germline V gene lookup returns CDR1 MNHEY and CDR2 SMNVEV (reference sequence). The germline V and J ends were trimmed by 6 bases and 2 bases, with 10 bases remaining between them. CDR3 size: 13 residues. CDR3 in amino acids: CASSFLVNTEAFF. The CDR3 coding sequence is TGTGCCAGCAGCTTCTTGGTAAACACTGAAGCTTTCTTT.

This clonotype was found a few times. This chain uses TRBV7-2 with TRBJ2-1; D call uncertain. The V gene lost 4 bases and the J gene lost 6 bases, with 19 bases spanning the gap. The germline V gene encodes CDR1 SGHTA and CDR2 FQGNSA. The CDR3 sequence is 16 residues long. CDR3 DNA: TGTGCCAGCAGCTCTCCCCCGCGCCAGACACCCAATGAGCAGTTCTTC. Translated, it gives CASSSPPRQTPNEQFF.

This clonotype was observed at least ten times. This sequence joins TRBV6-5 and TRBJ1-2, with D unresolved. Germline V lookup: CDR1 MNHEY, CDR2 SVGAGI. The CDR3 is 18 amino acids. Trimming shortened V by 0 bases and J by 4 bases, and 21 bases separated the two germline ends. CDR3 DNA sequence: TGTGCCAGCAGTTACTCGATTTATACGGACTCCCAGCGCTATGGCTACACCTTC. Its protein is CASSYSIYTDSQRYGYTF.

The table lists this clonotype with many counts. V usage is TRBV3-1 and J usage is TRBJ1-3; tentative D call: TRBD1 (5 bases). This CDR3 has 14 residues. Germline CDR1 and CDR2: LGHDT and YNNKEL (reference sequence). Trimming cost V 1 base and J 3 bases, with 7 bases left between them. CDR3 loop: CASSQGDGGNTIYF. The CDR3 region has the DNA TGTGCCAGCAGCCAAGGGGACGGTGGAAACACCATATATTTT. Variable domain in full (rest from reference TRBV3-1 and TRBJ1-3): DTAVSQTPKYLVTQMGNDKSIKCEQNLGHDTMYWYKQDSKKFLKIMFSYNNKELIINETVPNRFSPKSPDKAHLNLHINSLELGDSAVYFCASSQGDGGNTIYFGEGSWLTVV.

The table lists this clonotype with a few counts. The rearrangement joins TRBV9 to TRBJ1-1; TRBD1 agrees at 9 bases. The CDR3 is 12 amino acids. Trimming at V came to 3 bases and at J to 11 bases, leaving 5 bases not matched to a gene. Germline assignment: CDR1 SGDLS and CDR2 YYNGEE. The CDR3 region is CASSEGQGWAFF. The CDR3, as DNA: TGTGCCAGCAGCGAGGGACAGGGCTGGGCTTTCTTT.

This clonotype was detected ten times or more. This rearrangement joins TRBV13 to TRBJ2-2; TRBD1 is a possible D gene (5 bases). The CDR3 totals 15 residues. CDR1 and CDR2 (germline): PRHDT, FYEKMQ (reference sequence). V was clipped by 0 bases and J by 1 base, with 6 bases between them. CDR3 region: CASSLGGQNTGELFF. In DNA form, the CDR3 reads TGTGCCAGCAGCTTAGGAGGACAGAACACCGGGGAGCTGTTTTTT.

This chain uses TRBV9 with TRBJ2-3; TRBD2 agrees at 9 bases. The CDR3 totals 16 residues. CDR1 and CDR2 (germline): SGDLS, YYNGEE. The V gene end was trimmed by 3 bases and the J gene end by 5 bases; junction bases not matched to a gene: 10. The CDR3 sequence: CASSAIAGGPGDTQYF. For the CDR3, the DNA is TGTGCCAGCAGCGCCATTGCGGGGGGGCCGGGAGATACGCAGTATTTT.

The sample holds many counts of this clonotype. The CDR3 coding sequence is TGTGCCAGCAGCTTGGGGCCCGGACATCCTGCGTATTCACCCCTCCACTTT. This gives the protein CASSLGPGHPAYSPLHF. The chain employs TRBV5-6 and TRBJ1-6; perhaps TRBD1 as D (5 bases). Trimming left V 0 bases short and J 8 bases short, with 18 bases between. The CDR3 totals 17 residues. The germline CDR1 and CDR2 sequences are SGHDT and YYEEEE.

The chain couples TRBV24-1 to TRBJ1-2, with 9 bases identical to TRBD1. With V trimmed by 8 bases and J by 8 bases, 5 bases remained unmatched. Germline V CDR1 and CDR2: KGHDR, SFDVKD. This CDR3 is 12 amino acids long. CDR3 DNA sequence: TGTGCCACCATGGACAGGGGCGGCGGCTACACCTTC. It is translated as CATMDRGGGYTF.

This clonotype was recorded many times. This chain joins TRBV5-5 and TRBJ2-5, with 9 nucleotides matching TRBD1. The CDR3 runs 13 residues. The germline V gene encodes CDR1 SGHKS and CDR2 YYEKEE (reference sequence). Germline trimming cut 2 bases from V and 4 bases from J; bases unmatched to any gene: 0. CDR3 sequence (DNA): TGTGCCAGCAGCTTACAGGGGGCAGAGACCCAGTACTTC. It is translated as CASSLQGAETQYF.

The chain is built from TRBV6-2 or TRBV6-3 and TRBJ2-4; D remains ambiguous. Germline assignment: CDR1 MNHEY and CDR2 SVGEGT. The V end was cut by 4 bases, the J end by 0 bases, with 13 bases between. The length of the CDR3 is 16 residues. DNA of the CDR3: TGTGCCAGCAGTTGCTGCGCAGGCTTAGCCAAAAACATTCAGTACTTC. This gives the protein CASSCCAGLAKNIQYF.

This clonotype was counted ten times or more. The rearrangement links TRBV7-9 to TRBJ2-7, with a weak D call TRBD1 (6 bases). The V gene lost 2 bases and the J gene lost 0 bases, with 14 bases spanning the gap. The CDR3 sequence is 16 residues long. CDR1 is SEHNR and CDR2 is FQNEAQ in the germline V gene (reference sequence). In nucleotides, the CDR3 is TGTGCCAGCAGCTTACCCCCGGGACACCCCTCCTACGAGCAGTACTTC. It codes for CASSLPPGHPSYEQYF.

The chain combines TRBV7-2 with TRBJ1-4; TRBD1 might be the D (6 bases). Germline lookup yields CDR1 SGHTA and CDR2 FQGNSA. Trimming took 3 bases from V and 8 from J, leaving 13 bases between them. The CDR3 is 14 amino acids. In nucleotides, the CDR3 is TGTGCCAGCAGCTTTGGGGGCTTGAGAGAAAAACTGTTTTTT. Translation: CASSFGGLREKLFF.

There are a few counts of this clonotype. V gene TRBV20-1 combines with J gene TRBJ2-5, with D perhaps being TRBD1 or TRBD2 (7 bases each). The CDR3 consists of 16 residues. Germline CDR1 DFQATT, CDR2 SNEGSKA (reference sequence). V was pared by 4 bases and J by 2 bases, with 20 bases between. As DNA, the CDR3 is TGCAGTGCTACCCCCAGGGGGAGCGGGGCACAAGAGACCCAGTACTTC. It codes for CSATPRGSGAQETQYF.

The chain is built from TRBV7-3 and TRBJ2-5; TRBD2 matches at 10 bases. Losses at the gene ends were 5 bases for V and 2 bases for J; bases not matched to a gene: 2. CDR1 is SGHTA, CDR2 FQGTGA, per germline. This CDR3 spans 14 amino acids. CDR3 amino acids: CASSIAGGQETQYF. CDR3 sequence (DNA): TGTGCCAGCAGCATAGCGGGGGGACAAGAGACCCAGTACTTC.

This clonotype has more than one count but fewer than ten. The chain has TRBV7-9 and TRBJ2-5, with 11 bases fitting TRBD2. The junction had 18 bases not matched to a gene; V was cut back by 5 bases and J by 4 bases. The CDR3 sequence is 19 residues long. CDR1 is SEHNR and CDR2 is FQNEAQ in the germline V gene (reference sequence). The DNA for the CDR3 is TGTGCCAGCAGCCCGCAAGGGACTAGCGGCCACTTTACAGCAGAGACCCAGTACTTC. Translating it yields CASSPQGTSGHFTAETQYF.

The chain joins TRBV11-2 to TRBJ2-2; 10 bases map to TRBD2. The CDR3 length is 16 residues. V shed 5 bases and J 3 bases; nucleotides not matched to a gene: 6. Germline V gene lookup returns CDR1 SGHAT and CDR2 FQNNGV. The CDR3 loop is CASSRSGGAYTGELFF. As DNA, the CDR3 is TGTGCCAGCAGCCGGAGCGGGGGGGCCTACACCGGGGAGCTGTTTTTT.

This clonotype came up a few times. CDR3 coding DNA: TGTGCCAGTACTCTCCGGGGTGCACGCACAGATACGCAGTATTTT. Translation: CASTLRGARTDTQYF. The J gene is TRBJ2-3, the V gene TRBV19, with a possible D match to TRBD2 (5 bases). The CDR3 consists of 15 residues. Per germline, CDR1 LNHDA and CDR2 SQIVND (reference sequence). V gave up 7 bases and J gave up 1 base, with 15 bases separating them. Complete variable domain (other parts from reference TRBV19 and TRBJ2-3): DGGITQSPKYLFRKEGQNVTLSCEQNLNHDAMYWYRQDPGQGLRLIYYSQIVNDFQKGDIAEGYSVSREKKESFPLTVTSAQKNPTAFYLCASTLRGARTDTQYFGPGTRLTVL.

This chain links TRBV28 with TRBJ2-7, with 7 positions matching TRBD2. CDR3 length equals 17 residues. Germline CDR1 MDHEN, CDR2 SYDVKM. Losses at the gene ends were 7 bases for V and 0 bases for J; bases not matched to a gene: 15. The CDR3, as DNA: TGTGCCAGCACCGACGGACCGGGAGGTAGGGTCTCCTACGAGCAGTACGTC. This codes for CASTDGPGGRVSYEQYV.

This clonotype was recorded at least ten times. The chain recombines TRBV20-1 with TRBJ2-1, with D possibly TRBD2 on 5 matching bases. Germline CDR1 and CDR2: DFQATT and SNEGSKA (reference sequence). CDR3 length: 14 amino acids. V was pared by 6 bases and J by 0 bases, with 12 bases between. The CDR3 loop is CSAPPGSSYNEQFF. CDR3 sequence (DNA): TGCAGTGCCCCCCCGGGAAGCTCCTACAATGAGCAGTTCTTC.

At least ten counts were recorded for this clonotype. The gene calls are TRBV4-1 and TRBJ2-4, with D unclear. V lost 0 bases to trimming and J lost 9 bases, with 12 bases between them. The CDR3 extends over 14 amino acids. The germline V gene has CDR1 MGHRA and CDR2 YSYEKL. This CDR3 reads CASSQDSSYSIQYF. CDR3 DNA: TGCGCCAGCAGCCAAGATTCGTCGTATTCCATTCAGTACTTC.

This clonotype was seen many times. The chain joins TRBV6-6 to TRBJ2-5, with D unresolved. The CDR3 sequence is 13 residues long. Between the trimmed V and J ends, which lost 2 bases and 4 bases, there was a span of 8 bases. The germline gives CDR1 MNHNY, CDR2 SVGAGI (reference sequence). CDR3 in amino acids: CASSYEAIETQYF. The CDR3 DNA follows: TGTGCCAGCAGTTACGAAGCGATAGAGACCCAGTACTTC.

This clonotype showed up many times. This chain uses TRBV9 with TRBJ1-2, with 11 bases lining up with TRBD1. Germline V gene sequence: CDR1 SGDLS, CDR2 YYNGEE. V shed 4 bases and J 7 bases; nucleotides not matched to a gene: 6. The CDR3 spans 14 residues. CDR3 amino acids: CASSTRTGGGGYTF. In DNA form, the CDR3 reads TGTGCCAGCAGCACCCGGACAGGGGGCGGTGGCTACACCTTC. Variable domain in full (rest from reference TRBV9 and TRBJ1-2): DSGVTQTPKHLITATGQRVTLRCSPRSGDLSVYWYQQSLDQGLQFLIQYYNGEERAKGNILERFSAQQFPDLHSELNLSSLELGDSALYFCASSTRTGGGGYTFGSGTRLTVV.

V and J are TRBV29-1 and TRBJ1-5; D perhaps matches TRBD1 (6 bases). V was cut by 4 bases and J by 7 bases, with 14 bases left in between. Looked up from germline, CDR1 is SQVTM and CDR2 is ANQGSEA. CDR3 size: 13 residues. The CDR3: CSVVTRGGQPQHF. Here the CDR3 DNA reads TGCAGCGTTGTCACCAGGGGTGGCCAGCCCCAGCATTTT.

There are many counts of this clonotype. The J gene is TRBJ2-7, the V gene TRBV28; D uncertain. The V end was cut by 7 bases, the J end by 0 bases, with 10 bases between. The CDR3 consists of 13 residues. The germline CDR1 and CDR2 sequences are MDHEN and SYDVKM. The CDR3 sequence: CASTRRTSYEQYV. CDR3 sequence (DNA): TGTGCCAGCACCCGCCGGACCTCCTACGAGCAGTACGTC.

This chain uses TRBV3-1 with TRBJ1-3, with D possibly matching TRBD1 (6 bases). This CDR3 has 17 amino acids. Trimming shortened V by 1 base and J by 0 bases, and 13 bases separated the two germline ends. CDR1 and CDR2 (germline): LGHDT, YNNKEL (reference sequence). The CDR3 nucleotides read TGTGCCAGCAGCCAAGCGGACAGAACTTTCTCTGGAAACACCATATATTTT. Translated: CASSQADRTFSGNTIYF.

The chain employs TRBV27 and TRBJ2-3; D gene ambiguous. V was pared by 3 bases and J by 3 bases, with 10 bases between. CDR1 is MNHEY and CDR2 is SMNVEV in the germline V gene (reference sequence). This CDR3 spans 14 amino acids. CDR3 sequence reads: CASSFLGLTDTQYF. CDR3 sequence (DNA): TGTGCCAGCAGTTTTCTGGGGTTGACAGATACGCAGTATTTT.